This TCR beta chain was captured by sequencing in a study of cytomegalovirus exposure and HLA in healthy donors. Study findings and constraints: The authors reported that TCR beta sequences could predict HLA-A and HLA-B alleles. These predictions were accurate for most subjects in the first cohort. As confirmed in vitro, a few CMV-associated chains were specific for CMV antigens. One variant, a missense change in DCLRE1C, was linked in a later analysis to TCR beta V- and J-gene trimming.

At collection, donors were nominally healthy, but unrecorded immune exposures were probable. Remarks on this clone: Its antigen is not identified.

V was shortened by 7 bases and J by 4 bases, with 14 bases between the two germline ends. The germline V gene has CDR1 MNHEY and CDR2 SVGAGI. The CDR3 runs 14 residues. 13 Jbeta primers and 60 Vbeta primers were used for the PCR. TCRdb's table, derived via immunoSEQ multiplex PCR, lists solely in-frame clones and lacks some. The table shows more than 95,000 clones, with 73% occurring only once. Sequences were obtained from PBMCs. This clonotype was obtained from a man in his fifties or sixties in good health and CMV-seropositive. The chain uses TRBV6-5 and TRBJ1-3; perhaps TRBD1 as D (6 bases). CDR3 loop: CASKSGGRGNTIYF. For the CDR3, the DNA is TGTGCCAGCAAATCGGGGGGCAGGGGAAACACCATATATTTT.